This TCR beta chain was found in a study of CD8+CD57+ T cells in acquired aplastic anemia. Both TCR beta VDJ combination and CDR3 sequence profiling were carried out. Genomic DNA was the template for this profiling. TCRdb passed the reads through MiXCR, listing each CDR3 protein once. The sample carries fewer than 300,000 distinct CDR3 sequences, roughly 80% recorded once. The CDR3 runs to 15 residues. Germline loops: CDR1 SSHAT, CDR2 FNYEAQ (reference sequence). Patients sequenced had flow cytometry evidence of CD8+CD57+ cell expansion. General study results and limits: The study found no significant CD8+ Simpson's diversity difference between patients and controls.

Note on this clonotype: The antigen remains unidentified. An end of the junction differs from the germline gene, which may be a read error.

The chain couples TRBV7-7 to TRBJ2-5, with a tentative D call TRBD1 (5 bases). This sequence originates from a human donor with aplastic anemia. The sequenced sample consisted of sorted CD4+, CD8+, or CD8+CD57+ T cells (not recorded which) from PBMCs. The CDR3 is CASSSNQGAQETQYF. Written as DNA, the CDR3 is TGTGCTAGCAGCTCTAACCAGGGTGCTCAAGAGACCCAGTACTTC.